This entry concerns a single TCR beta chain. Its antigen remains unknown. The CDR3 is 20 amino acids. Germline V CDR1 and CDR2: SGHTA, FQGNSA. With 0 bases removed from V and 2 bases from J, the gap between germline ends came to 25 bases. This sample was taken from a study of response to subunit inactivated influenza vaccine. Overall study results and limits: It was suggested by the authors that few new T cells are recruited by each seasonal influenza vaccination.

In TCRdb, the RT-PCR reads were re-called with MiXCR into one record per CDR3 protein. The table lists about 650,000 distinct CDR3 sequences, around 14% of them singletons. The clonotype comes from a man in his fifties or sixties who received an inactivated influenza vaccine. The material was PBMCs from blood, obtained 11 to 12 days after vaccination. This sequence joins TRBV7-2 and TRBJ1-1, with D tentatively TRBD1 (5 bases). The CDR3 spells CASSLAIFGFQGGVNTEAFF. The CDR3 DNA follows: TGTGCCAGCAGCTTAGCGATCTTCGGTTTCCAGGGAGGCGTCAACACTGAAGCTTTCTTT.